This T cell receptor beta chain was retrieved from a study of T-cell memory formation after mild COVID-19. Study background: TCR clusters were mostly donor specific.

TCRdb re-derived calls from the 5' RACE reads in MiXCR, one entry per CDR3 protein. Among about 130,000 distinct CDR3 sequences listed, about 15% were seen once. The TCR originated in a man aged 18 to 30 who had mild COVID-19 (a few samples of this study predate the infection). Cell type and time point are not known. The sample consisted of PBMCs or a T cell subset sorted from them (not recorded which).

DNA of the CDR3: TGTGCCAGCAGTGCGAGACAGGGGATAAGCACAGATACGCAGTATTTT. Residues: CASSARQGISTDTQYF. The V call is TRBV27, the J call TRBJ2-3; the match to TRBD1 covers 8 bases. J lost 0 bases, V lost 5 bases, and 7 bases had no gene match. Germline-derived CDR1 and CDR2 are MNHEY and SMNVEV (reference sequence). This CDR3 is built from 16 residues.